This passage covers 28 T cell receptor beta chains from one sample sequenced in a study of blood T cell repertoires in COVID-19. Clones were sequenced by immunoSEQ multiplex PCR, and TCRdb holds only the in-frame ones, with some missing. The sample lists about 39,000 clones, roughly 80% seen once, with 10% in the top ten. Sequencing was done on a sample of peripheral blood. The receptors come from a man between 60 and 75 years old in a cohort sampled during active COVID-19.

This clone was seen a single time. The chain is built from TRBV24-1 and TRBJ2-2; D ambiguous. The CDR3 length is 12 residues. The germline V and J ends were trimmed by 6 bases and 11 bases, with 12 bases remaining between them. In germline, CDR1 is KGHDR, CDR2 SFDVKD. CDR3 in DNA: TGTGCCACCAGTCCAGGCCGGCATGAGCTGTTTTTT. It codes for CATSPGRHELFF.

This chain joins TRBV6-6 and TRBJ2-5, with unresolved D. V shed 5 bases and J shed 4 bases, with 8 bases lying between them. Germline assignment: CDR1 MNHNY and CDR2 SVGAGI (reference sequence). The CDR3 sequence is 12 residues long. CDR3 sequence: CASSHHIETQYF. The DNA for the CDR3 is TGTGCCAGCAGTCACCACATAGAGACCCAGTACTTC.

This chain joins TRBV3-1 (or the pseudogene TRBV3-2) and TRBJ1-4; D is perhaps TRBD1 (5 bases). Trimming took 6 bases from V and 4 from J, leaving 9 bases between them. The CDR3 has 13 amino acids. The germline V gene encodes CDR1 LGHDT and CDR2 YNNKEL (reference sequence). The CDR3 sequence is CASRPQGNEKLFF. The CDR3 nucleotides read TGTGCCAGCAGACCGCAGGGTAATGAAAAACTGTTTTTT.

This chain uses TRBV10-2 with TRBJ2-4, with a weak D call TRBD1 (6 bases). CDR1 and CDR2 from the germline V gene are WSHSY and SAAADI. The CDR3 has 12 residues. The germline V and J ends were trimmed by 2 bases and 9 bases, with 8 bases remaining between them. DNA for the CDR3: TGCGCCAGCAGTGAGCAGGGGCGCATTCAGTACTTC. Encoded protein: CASSEQGRIQYF.

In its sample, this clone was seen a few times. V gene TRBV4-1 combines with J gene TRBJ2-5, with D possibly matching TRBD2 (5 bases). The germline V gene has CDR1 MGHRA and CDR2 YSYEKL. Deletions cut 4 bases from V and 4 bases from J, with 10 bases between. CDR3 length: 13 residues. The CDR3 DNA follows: TGCGCCAGCAGCCGTGAGGGTGGAGAGACCCAGTACTTC. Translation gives CASSREGGETQYF.

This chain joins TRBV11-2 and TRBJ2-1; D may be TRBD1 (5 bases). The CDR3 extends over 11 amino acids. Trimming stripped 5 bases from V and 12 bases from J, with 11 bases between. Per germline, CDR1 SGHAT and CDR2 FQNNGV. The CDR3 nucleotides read TGTGCCAGCAGCCACAGGCACTGGCAGTTCTTC. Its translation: CASSHRHWQFF. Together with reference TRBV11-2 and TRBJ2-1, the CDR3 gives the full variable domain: EAGVAQSPRYKIIEKRQSVAFWCNPISGHATLYWYQQILGQGPKLLIQFQNNGVVDDSQLPKDRFSAERLKGVDSTLKIQPAKLEDSAVYLCASSHRHWQFFGPGTRLTVL.

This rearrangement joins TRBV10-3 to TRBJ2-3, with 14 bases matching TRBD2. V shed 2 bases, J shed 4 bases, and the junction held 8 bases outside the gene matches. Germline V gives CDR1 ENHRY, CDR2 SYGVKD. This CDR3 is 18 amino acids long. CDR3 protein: CAISEPGLAGGVADTQYF. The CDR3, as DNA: TGTGCCATCAGTGAGCCCGGACTAGCGGGAGGTGTTGCAGATACGCAGTATTTT.

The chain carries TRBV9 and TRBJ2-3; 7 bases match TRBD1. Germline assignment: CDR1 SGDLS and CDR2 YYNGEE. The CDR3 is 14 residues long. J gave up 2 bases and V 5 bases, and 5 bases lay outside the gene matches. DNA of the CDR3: TGTGCCAGCAGTACAGGGGCGTCCACAGATACGCAGTATTTT. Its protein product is CASSTGASTDTQYF.

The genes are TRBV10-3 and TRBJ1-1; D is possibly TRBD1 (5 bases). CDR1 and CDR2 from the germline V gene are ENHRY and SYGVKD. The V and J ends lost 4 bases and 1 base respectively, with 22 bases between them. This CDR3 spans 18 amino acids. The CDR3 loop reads CAISGGDGGRDGNTEAFF. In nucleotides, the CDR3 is TGTGCCATCAGTGGAGGTGACGGGGGGAGAGACGGGAACACTGAAGCTTTCTTT.

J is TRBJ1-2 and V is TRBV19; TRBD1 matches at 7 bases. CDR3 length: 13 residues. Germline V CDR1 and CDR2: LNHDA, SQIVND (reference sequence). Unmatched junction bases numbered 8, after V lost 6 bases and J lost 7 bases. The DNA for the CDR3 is TGTGCCAGTAGAGGGACAGCGCTGAGTGGCTACACCTTC. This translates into CASRGTALSGYTF.

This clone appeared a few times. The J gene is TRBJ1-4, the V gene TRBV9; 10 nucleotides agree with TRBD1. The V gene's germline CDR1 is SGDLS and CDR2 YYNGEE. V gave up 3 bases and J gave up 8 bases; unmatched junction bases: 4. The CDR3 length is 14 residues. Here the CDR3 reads CASSAGTGVEKLFF. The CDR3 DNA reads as TGTGCCAGCAGCGCCGGGACAGGGGTGGAAAAACTGTTTTTT. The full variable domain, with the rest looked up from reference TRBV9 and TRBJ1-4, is DSGVTQTPKHLITATGQRVTLRCSPRSGDLSVYWYQQSLDQGLQFLIQYYNGEERAKGNILERFSAQQFPDLHSELNLSSLELGDSALYFCASSAGTGVEKLFFGSGTQLSVL.

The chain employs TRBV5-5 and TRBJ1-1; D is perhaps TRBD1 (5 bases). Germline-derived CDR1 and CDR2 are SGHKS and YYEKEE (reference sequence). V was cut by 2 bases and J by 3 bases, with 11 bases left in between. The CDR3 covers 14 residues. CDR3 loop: CASSLVWGDTEAFF. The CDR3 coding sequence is TGTGCCAGCAGCTTAGTTTGGGGGGACACTGAAGCTTTCTTT.

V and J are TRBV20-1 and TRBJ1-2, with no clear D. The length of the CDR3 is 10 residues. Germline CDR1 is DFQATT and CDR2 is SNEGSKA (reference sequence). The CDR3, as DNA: TGCAGCGCGGCCCTCTATGGCTACACCTTC. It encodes CSAALYGYTF.

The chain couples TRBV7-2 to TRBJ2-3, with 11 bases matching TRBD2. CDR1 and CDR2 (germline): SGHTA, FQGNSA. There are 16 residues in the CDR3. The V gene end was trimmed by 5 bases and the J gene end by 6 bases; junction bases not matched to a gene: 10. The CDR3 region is CASSPGLAGWKDTQYF. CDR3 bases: TGTGCCAGCAGCCCCGGACTAGCGGGTTGGAAGGATACGCAGTATTTT.

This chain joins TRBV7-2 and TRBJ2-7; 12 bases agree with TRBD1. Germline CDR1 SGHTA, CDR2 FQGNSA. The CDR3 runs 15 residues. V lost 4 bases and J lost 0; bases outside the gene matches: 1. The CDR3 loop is CASSSGQGASYEQYF. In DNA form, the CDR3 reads TGTGCCAGCAGCTCGGGACAGGGGGCCTCCTACGAGCAGTACTTC.

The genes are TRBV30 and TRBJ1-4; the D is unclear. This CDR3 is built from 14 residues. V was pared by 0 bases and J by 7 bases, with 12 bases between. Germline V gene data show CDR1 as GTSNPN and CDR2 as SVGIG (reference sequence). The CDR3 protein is CAWSVYLAGEKLFF. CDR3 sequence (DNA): TGTGCCTGGAGTGTATACCTAGCGGGTGAAAAACTGTTTTTT.

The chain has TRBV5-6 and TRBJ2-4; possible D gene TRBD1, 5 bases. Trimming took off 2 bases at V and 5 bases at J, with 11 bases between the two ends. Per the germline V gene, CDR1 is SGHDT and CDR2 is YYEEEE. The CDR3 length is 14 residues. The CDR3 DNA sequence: TGTGCCAGCAGCTTTTTGGGGCAGCAAAACATTCAGTACTTC. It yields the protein CASSFLGQQNIQYF.

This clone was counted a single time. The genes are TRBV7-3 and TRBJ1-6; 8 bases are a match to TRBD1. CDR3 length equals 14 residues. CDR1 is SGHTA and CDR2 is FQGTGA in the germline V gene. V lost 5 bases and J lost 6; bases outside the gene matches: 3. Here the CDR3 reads CASSEGQGNSPLHF. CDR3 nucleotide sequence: TGTGCCAGCAGCGAAGGACAGGGTAATTCACCCCTCCACTTT.

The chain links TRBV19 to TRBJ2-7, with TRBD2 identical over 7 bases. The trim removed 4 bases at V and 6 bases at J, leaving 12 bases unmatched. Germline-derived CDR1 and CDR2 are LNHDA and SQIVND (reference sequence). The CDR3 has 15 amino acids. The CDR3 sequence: CASSTFVSGGSEQYF. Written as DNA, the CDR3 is TGTGCCAGTAGTACCTTCGTCTCGGGGGGATCCGAGCAGTACTTC.

CDR3 residues: CASSPLDRGWDGYTF. The CDR3 DNA reads TGTGCCAGCAGCCCTCTCGACAGGGGATGGGATGGCTACACCTTC. The V call is TRBV7-9, the J call TRBJ1-2; 8 bases match TRBD1. Germline V CDR1 and CDR2: SEHNR, FQNEAQ (reference sequence). The CDR3 loop spans 15 amino acids. J gave up 6 bases and V 5 bases, and 11 bases lay outside the gene matches. The complete variable domain, with remaining parts taken from reference TRBV7-9 and TRBJ1-2, reads DTGVSQNPRHKITKRGQNVTFRCDPISEHNRLYWYRQTLGQGPEFLTYFQNEAQLEKSRLLSDRFSAERPKGSFSTLEIQRTEQGDSAMYLCASSPLDRGWDGYTFGSGTRLTVV.

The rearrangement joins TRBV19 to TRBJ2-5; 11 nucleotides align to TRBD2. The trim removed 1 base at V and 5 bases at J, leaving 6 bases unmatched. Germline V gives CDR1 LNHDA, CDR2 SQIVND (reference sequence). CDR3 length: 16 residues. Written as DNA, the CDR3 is TGTGCCAGTAGTATAGGTAGCGGGGGGGCTGGGGAGACCCAGTACTTC. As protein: CASSIGSGGAGETQYF.

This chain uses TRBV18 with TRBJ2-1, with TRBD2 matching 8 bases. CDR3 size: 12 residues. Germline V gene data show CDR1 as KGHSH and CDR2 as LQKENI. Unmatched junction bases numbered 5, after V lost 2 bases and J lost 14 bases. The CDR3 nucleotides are TGTGCCAGCTCACCAGGGCGGGAGGAGAAGTTCTTC. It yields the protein CASSPGREEKFF.

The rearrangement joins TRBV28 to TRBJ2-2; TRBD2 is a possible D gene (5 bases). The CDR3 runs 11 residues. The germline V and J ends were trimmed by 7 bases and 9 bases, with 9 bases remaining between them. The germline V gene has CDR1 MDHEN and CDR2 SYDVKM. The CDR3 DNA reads TGTGCCAGCACCCACGGGAGGGAGCTGTTTTTT. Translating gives CASTHGRELFF.

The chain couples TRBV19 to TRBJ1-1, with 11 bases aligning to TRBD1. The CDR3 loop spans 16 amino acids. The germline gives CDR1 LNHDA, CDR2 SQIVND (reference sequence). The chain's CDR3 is CATKVRTGGENTEAFF. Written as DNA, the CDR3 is TGTGCAACAAAAGTTCGGACAGGGGGCGAGAACACTGAAGCTTTCTTT.

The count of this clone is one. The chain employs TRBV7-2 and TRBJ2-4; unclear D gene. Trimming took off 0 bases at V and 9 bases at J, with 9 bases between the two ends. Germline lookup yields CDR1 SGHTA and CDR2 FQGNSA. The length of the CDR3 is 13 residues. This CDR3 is CASSLALSGIQYF. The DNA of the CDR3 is TGTGCCAGCAGCTTAGCGCTCTCGGGCATTCAGTACTTC.

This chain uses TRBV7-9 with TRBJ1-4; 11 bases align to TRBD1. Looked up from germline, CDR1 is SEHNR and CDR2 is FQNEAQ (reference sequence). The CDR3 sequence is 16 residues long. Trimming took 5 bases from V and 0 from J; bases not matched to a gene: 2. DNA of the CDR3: TGTGCCAGCAGCATGGGACAGGGGGCAACTAATGAAAAACTGTTTTTT. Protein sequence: CASSMGQGATNEKLFF.

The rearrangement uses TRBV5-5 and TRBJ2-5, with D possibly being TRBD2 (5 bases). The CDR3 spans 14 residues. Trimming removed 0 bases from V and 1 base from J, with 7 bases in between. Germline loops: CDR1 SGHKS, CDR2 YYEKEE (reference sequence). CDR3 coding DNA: TGTGCCAGCAGCTTGGGGGCGGGCCAAGAGACCCAGTACTTC. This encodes CASSLGAGQETQYF. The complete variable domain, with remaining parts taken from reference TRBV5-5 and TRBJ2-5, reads DAGVTQSPTHLIKTRGQQVTLRCSPISGHKSVSWYQQVLGQGPQFIFQYYEKEERGRGNFPDRFSARQFPNYSSELNVNALLLGDSALYLCASSLGAGQETQYFGPGTRLLVL.

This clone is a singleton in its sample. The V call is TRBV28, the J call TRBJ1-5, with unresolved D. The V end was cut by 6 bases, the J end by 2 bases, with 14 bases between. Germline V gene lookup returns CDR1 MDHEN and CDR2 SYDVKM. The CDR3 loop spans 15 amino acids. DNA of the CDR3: TGTGCCAGCAGGGTGAATCGAGGAGGCAATCAGCCCCAGCATTTT. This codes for CASRVNRGGNQPQHF.